The entry below describes one T cell receptor (beta chain). J lost 9 bases, V lost 7 bases, and 12 bases had no gene match. This CDR3 contains 14 residues. The germline gives CDR1 MDHEN, CDR2 SYDVKM. This record comes from a study of blood T cell repertoires in COVID-19. Sequencing was performed with immunoSEQ multiplex PCR; in TCRdb, only in-frame clones are kept and a portion is missing. The repertoire holds hundreds of thousands of clones, with around 89% as singletons. The rearrangement joins TRBV28 to TRBJ1-3; 7 bases are shared with TRBD1. Sequencing was performed on PBMCs or T cells enriched from blood (not recorded which). This TCR derives from a man in his forties or fifties who had recovered from COVID-19. CDR3 in DNA: TGTGCCAGCAAGGGGGACCCTCAGGGGGTCACCATATATTTT. Amino acid sequence: CASKGDPQGVTIYF. Based on the CDR3 plus reference TRBV28 and TRBJ1-3, the full variable domain is DVKVTQSSRYLVKRTGEKVFLECVQDMDHENMFWYRQDPGLGLRLIYFSYDVKMKEKGDIPEGYSVSREKKERFSLILESASTNQTSMYLCASKGDPQGVTIYFGEGSWLTVV.